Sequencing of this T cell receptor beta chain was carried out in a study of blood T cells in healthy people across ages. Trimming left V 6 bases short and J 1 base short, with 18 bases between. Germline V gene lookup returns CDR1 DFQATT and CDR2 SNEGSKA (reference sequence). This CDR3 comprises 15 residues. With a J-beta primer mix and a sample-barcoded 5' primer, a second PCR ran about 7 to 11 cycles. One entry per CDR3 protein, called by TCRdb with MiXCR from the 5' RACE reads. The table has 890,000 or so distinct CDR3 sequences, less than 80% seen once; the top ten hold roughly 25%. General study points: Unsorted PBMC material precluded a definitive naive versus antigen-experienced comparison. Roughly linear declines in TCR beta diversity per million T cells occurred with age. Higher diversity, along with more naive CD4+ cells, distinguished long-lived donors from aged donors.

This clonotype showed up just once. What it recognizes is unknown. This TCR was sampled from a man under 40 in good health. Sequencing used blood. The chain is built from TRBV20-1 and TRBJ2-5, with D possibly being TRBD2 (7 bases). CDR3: CSAHEGGQGQETQYF. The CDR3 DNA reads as TGCAGTGCGCACGAGGGGGGGCAGGGCCAAGAGACCCAGTACTTC.